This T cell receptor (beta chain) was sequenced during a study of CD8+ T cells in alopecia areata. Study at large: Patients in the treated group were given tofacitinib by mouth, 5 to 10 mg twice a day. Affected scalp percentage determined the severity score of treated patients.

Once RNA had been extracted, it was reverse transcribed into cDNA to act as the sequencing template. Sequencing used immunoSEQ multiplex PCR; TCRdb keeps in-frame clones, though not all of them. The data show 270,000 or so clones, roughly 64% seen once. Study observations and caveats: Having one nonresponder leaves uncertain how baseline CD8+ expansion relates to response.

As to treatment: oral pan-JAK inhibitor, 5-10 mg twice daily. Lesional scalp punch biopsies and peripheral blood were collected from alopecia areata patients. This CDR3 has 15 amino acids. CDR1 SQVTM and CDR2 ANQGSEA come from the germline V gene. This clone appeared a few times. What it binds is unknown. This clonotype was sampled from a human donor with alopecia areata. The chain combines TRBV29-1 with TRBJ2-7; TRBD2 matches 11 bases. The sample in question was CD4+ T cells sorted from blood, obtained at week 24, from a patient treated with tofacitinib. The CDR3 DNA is TGCAGTGCAGCCAGCCTAGCGGGGGGCTCCTACGAGCAGTACTTC. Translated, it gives CSAASLAGGSYEQYF.